The 17 T cell receptor beta chains presented below share a single source sample, sequenced in a study of shared clonotypes between healthy human individuals. The assay was immunoSEQ multiplex PCR, and TCRdb's table has in-frame clones only and misses some. This sample has 800,000 or so clones, with about 96% found just once. Naive CD8 cells were CD45RO-negative, positively selected for CCR7, excluding terminally differentiated effector memory CD45RA+ cells. The specimen was naive CD8+ T cells sorted from blood. All receptors come from a young man in good health.

The chain is built from TRBV27 and TRBJ2-1, with D possibly matching TRBD1 (6 bases). Germline V lookup: CDR1 MNHEY, CDR2 SMNVEV (reference sequence). Trimming took off 7 bases at V and 0 bases at J, with 13 bases between the two ends. This CDR3 has 15 residues. CDR3 sequence (DNA): TGTGCCAGCACCATGGACAGCTACTCCTACAATGAGCAGTTCTTC. Translating it yields CASTMDSYSYNEQFF.

The chain has TRBV28 and TRBJ1-1, with D possibly matching TRBD1 (6 bases). This CDR3 is built from 11 residues. V lost 6 bases and J lost 6, with 8 bases in between. Germline V lookup: CDR1 MDHEN, CDR2 SYDVKM. The CDR3 reads CASSRGAEAFF. The CDR3 coding sequence is TGTGCCAGCAGCAGGGGCGCTGAAGCTTTCTTT.

This clone was seen only once. The chain recombines TRBV4-2 with TRBJ2-7, with 8 bases identical to TRBD1. V dropped 0 bases and J dropped 3; count of bases not matched to a gene: 10. In germline, CDR1 is LGHNA, CDR2 YNFKEQ. The CDR3 is 17 amino acids. The CDR3 region is CASSQENAGTGHYEQYF. CDR3 nucleotide sequence: TGTGCCAGCAGCCAAGAAAACGCGGGGACAGGTCACTACGAGCAGTACTTC.

The gene calls are TRBV14 and TRBJ2-7; D is perhaps TRBD1 or TRBD2 (6 bases each). The V end lost 1 base, the J end lost 2 bases, and 9 bases lay between the germline ends. Germline CDR1 and CDR2: SGHDN and FVKESK. This CDR3 spans 14 amino acids. The CDR3 nucleotides are TGTGCCAGCAGCCAAGGTAGGGGGGCCTACGAGCAGTACTTC. It translates to CASSQGRGAYEQYF.

This clone was found once. The same CDR3 arises from other DNA sequences in this sample as well. V gene TRBV4-3 combines with J gene TRBJ1-1; D gene ambiguous. V lost 0 bases to trimming and J lost 0 bases, with 8 bases between them. Germline V gives CDR1 LGHNA, CDR2 YSLEER. The CDR3 runs to 15 residues. CDR3 in amino acids: CASSQDSGVNTEAFF. The CDR3 region has the DNA TGCGCCAGCAGCCAAGATAGTGGCGTGAACACTGAAGCTTTCTTT.

V and J are TRBV7-9 and TRBJ2-1; no clear D gene. The CDR3 has 14 amino acids. Trimming stripped 1 base from V and 8 bases from J, with 12 bases between. Germline values: CDR1 SEHNR, CDR2 FQNEAQ (reference sequence). CDR3 region: CASSLGERRYEQFF. CDR3 in DNA: TGTGCCAGCAGCTTAGGCGAAAGGCGTTATGAGCAGTTCTTC.

The chain is built from TRBV5-4 and TRBJ2-7, with 13 bases that match TRBD2. CDR3 length: 15 amino acids. Germline values: CDR1 SGHNT, CDR2 YYREEE (reference sequence). Trimming at V came to 4 bases and at J to 5 bases, leaving 6 bases not matched to a gene. CDR3: CASSQGLAGVHEQYF. CDR3 nucleotides: TGTGCCAGCAGCCAAGGACTAGCGGGAGTCCACGAGCAGTACTTC.

This clone was seen a single time. The chain joins TRBV7-8 to TRBJ2-1; 7 nucleotides match TRBD1. The junction had 4 bases not matched to a gene; V was cut back by 5 bases and J by 3 bases. The CDR3 has 14 amino acids. Per the germline V gene, CDR1 is SGHVS and CDR2 is FQNEAQ. The chain's CDR3 is CASSTGTDYNEQFF. The CDR3 DNA reads as TGTGCCAGCAGCACCGGGACAGACTACAATGAGCAGTTCTTC. The whole variable domain, remainder taken from reference TRBV7-8 and TRBJ2-1, is GAGVSQSPRYKVAKRGQDVALRCDPISGHVSLFWYQQALGQGPEFLTYFQNEAQLDKSGLPSDRFFAERPEGSVSTLKIQRTQQEDSAVYLCASSTGTDYNEQFFGPGTRLTVL.

This sequence joins TRBV10-2 and TRBJ2-6; perhaps D is TRBD1 or TRBD2 (7 bases each). V lost 7 bases, J lost 4 bases, and 11 bases lay in between. Germline lookup yields CDR1 WSHSY and CDR2 SAAADI. The CDR3 covers 14 residues. CDR3 coding DNA: TGCGCCAGCACAGGGGGGGGAGGGGCCAACGTCCTGACTTTC. Protein: CASTGGGGANVLTF.

The chain couples TRBV13 to TRBJ2-1; 12 bases are a match to TRBD2. This CDR3 has 15 amino acids. With 5 bases clipped from V and 4 bases from J, the junction kept 3 bases outside the gene matches. The germline V gene encodes CDR1 PRHDT and CDR2 FYEKMQ (reference sequence). CDR3 residues: CASSAGLAGYNEQFF. Here the CDR3 DNA reads TGTGCCAGCAGCGCAGGACTAGCGGGATACAATGAGCAGTTCTTC.

As concerns this clone: The sample contains more than one DNA sequence encoding this CDR3. The gene calls are TRBV2 and TRBJ2-1; the match to TRBD2 covers 10 bases. This CDR3 is 14 amino acids long. V trimming: 4 bases; J trimming: 4 bases; junction bases outside the gene matches: 1. Per the germline V gene, CDR1 is SNHLY and CDR2 is FYNNEI. CDR3 sequence: CASSGTSGYNEQFF. The CDR3 region has the DNA TGTGCCAGCAGTGGGACTAGCGGATACAATGAGCAGTTCTTC.

This rearrangement joins TRBV9 to TRBJ2-1, with D tentatively TRBD1 or TRBD2 (6 bases each). Trimming cost V 0 bases and J 8 bases, with 12 bases left between them. The CDR3 is 14 residues long. Germline-derived CDR1 and CDR2 are SGDLS and YYNGEE. The CDR3 region is CASSVVGGPDEQFF. CDR3 DNA sequence: TGTGCCAGCAGCGTAGTTGGGGGGCCGGATGAGCAGTTCTTC.

This rearrangement joins TRBV2 to TRBJ1-5; TRBD1 might be the D (5 bases). Trimming took 6 bases from V and 4 from J, leaving 13 bases between them. The CDR3 totals 14 residues. Per the germline V gene, CDR1 is SNHLY and CDR2 is FYNNEI. The CDR3 protein is CASRADPGNQPQHF. CDR3 sequence (DNA): TGTGCCAGCAGGGCGGACCCAGGGAATCAGCCCCAGCATTTT.

V usage is TRBV29-1 and J usage is TRBJ2-1, with a possible D match to TRBD2 (6 bases). With 4 bases removed from V and 4 bases from J, the gap between germline ends came to 11 bases. This CDR3 is 13 amino acids long. The V gene's germline CDR1 is SQVTM and CDR2 ANQGSEA. In DNA form, the CDR3 reads TGCAGCGTTGCGGGACTCACGTACAATGAGCAGTTCTTC. Translated, it gives CSVAGLTYNEQFF.

The genes are TRBV7-9 and TRBJ2-1; perhaps TRBD2 as D (6 bases). Trimming pared 5 bases from V and 0 bases from J, leaving 23 bases between. The CDR3 contains 19 residues. Germline V gene data show CDR1 as SEHNR and CDR2 as FQNEAQ (reference sequence). CDR3 in amino acids: CASSPPSLDSGGSYNEQFF. The CDR3 DNA follows: TGTGCCAGCAGCCCCCCGTCTCTAGATAGCGGAGGCTCCTACAATGAGCAGTTCTTC.

The chain employs TRBV7-9 and TRBJ2-2; D tentatively reads TRBD1 or TRBD2 (6 bases each). The V gene's germline CDR1 is SEHNR and CDR2 FQNEAQ (reference sequence). V lost 10 bases to trimming and J lost 2 bases, with 20 bases between them. The CDR3 contains 16 residues. The CDR3 DNA reads TGTGCCAATACCTTAAGGAGGGACATTAACACCGGGGAGCTGTTTTTT. Translated: CANTLRRDINTGELFF.

This sequence joins TRBV29-1 and TRBJ2-7, with 8 bases aligning to TRBD1. The CDR3 runs to 14 residues. The junction had 5 bases not matched to a gene; V was cut back by 4 bases and J by 0 bases. Germline CDR1 SQVTM, CDR2 ANQGSEA. CDR3 in amino acids: CSVAGDRGSYEQYF. For the CDR3, the DNA is TGCAGCGTTGCAGGCGACAGGGGCTCCTACGAGCAGTACTTC.